These 21 T cell receptor beta chains share one sample of origin, sequenced in a study of cytomegalovirus exposure and HLA in healthy donors. The protocol was immunoSEQ multiplex PCR, while the TCRdb copy is restricted to in-frame clones and leaves out a portion. The repertoire holds around 150,000 clones, with approximately 96% as singletons. Input material: PBMCs. All receptors come from a young woman in good health and CMV-seronegative.

The genes are TRBV7-2 and TRBJ1-2, with 7 bases aligning to TRBD1. The CDR3 consists of 14 residues. CDR1 and CDR2 (germline): SGHTA, FQGNSA. The V gene end was trimmed by 5 bases and the J gene end by 4 bases; junction bases not matched to a gene: 7. This CDR3 reads CASSPRDSPYGYTF. CDR3 sequence (DNA): TGTGCCAGCAGCCCGAGGGACAGCCCCTATGGCTACACCTTC. The complete variable domain, with remaining parts taken from reference TRBV7-2 and TRBJ1-2, reads GAGVSQSPSNKVTEKGKDVELRCDPISGHTALYWYRQSLGQGLEFLIYFQGNSAPDKSGLPSDRFSAERTGGSVSTLTIQRTQQEDSAVYLCASSPRDSPYGYTFGSGTRLTVV.

The chain recombines TRBV4-1 with TRBJ1-6; D remains ambiguous. Trimming removed 4 bases from V and 10 bases from J, with 17 bases in between. This CDR3 region has 15 residues. Germline loops: CDR1 MGHRA, CDR2 YSYEKL. The CDR3 region has the DNA TGCGCCAGCAGCCCCCGGAGGAAAGTATGGTCACCCCTCCACTTT. Residues: CASSPRRKVWSPLHF.

The chain links TRBV7-8 to TRBJ1-1, with 8 nucleotides matching TRBD1. The CDR3 totals 19 residues. Per germline, CDR1 SGHVS and CDR2 FQNEAQ. Trimming cost V 1 base and J 3 bases; bases outside gene matches: 16. The CDR3 sequence is CASSLGLWAGGEEYTEAFF. CDR3 sequence (DNA): TGTGCCAGCAGCTTAGGTCTCTGGGCAGGGGGCGAGGAGTACACTGAAGCTTTCTTT.

The chain employs TRBV2 and TRBJ2-5; 9 bases agree with TRBD1. The V gene end was trimmed by 7 bases and the J gene end by 1 base; junction bases not matched to a gene: 10. This CDR3 spans 16 amino acids. Germline V gene lookup returns CDR1 SNHLY and CDR2 FYNNEI. CDR3 protein: CASKTQQGAIQETQYF. CDR3 nucleotides: TGTGCCAGCAAAACCCAACAGGGGGCTATCCAAGAGACCCAGTACTTC.

This sequence joins TRBV7-2 and TRBJ2-2; a possible D gene is TRBD2 (6 bases). This CDR3 is built from 14 residues. Germline CDR1 reads SGHTA; CDR2 reads FQGNSA. V was shortened by 5 bases and J by 0 bases, with 7 bases between the two germline ends. CDR3: CASSRESNTGELFF. CDR3 nucleotides: TGTGCCAGCAGCCGGGAGTCGAACACCGGGGAGCTGTTTTTT. The complete variable domain, with remaining parts taken from reference TRBV7-2 and TRBJ2-2, reads GAGVSQSPSNKVTEKGKDVELRCDPISGHTALYWYRQSLGQGLEFLIYFQGNSAPDKSGLPSDRFSAERTGGSVSTLTIQRTQQEDSAVYLCASSRESNTGELFFGEGSRLTVL.

This clone was recorded a few times. The V and J genes are TRBV29-1 and TRBJ2-7, with D possibly matching TRBD1 (6 bases). Trimming removed 5 bases at V and 3 bases at J, with 14 bases between. The CDR3 contains 13 residues. CDR1 SQVTM and CDR2 ANQGSEA come from the germline V gene. In DNA, the CDR3 is TGCAGCGTTTCCCCCGGACAGATCTACGAGCAGTACTTC. As protein: CSVSPGQIYEQYF.

The J gene is TRBJ2-7, the V gene TRBV4-2, with D possibly TRBD1 on 6 matching bases. The CDR3 has 15 residues. The ends were cut back, 1 base at V and 0 bases at J, with 10 bases in the middle. Germline CDR1 reads LGHNA; CDR2 reads YNFKEQ. DNA of the CDR3: TGTGCCAGCAGCCAAGGCGTGGGACACTCCTACGAGCAGTACTTC. This encodes CASSQGVGHSYEQYF.

The CDR3 DNA is TGTGCCAGCAGTCGGGGGACTAGCGGGGAGCAGTACTTC. Amino acids: CASSRGTSGEQYF. The chain is built from TRBV11-2 and TRBJ2-7, with 12 bases identical to TRBD2. Looked up from germline, CDR1 is SGHAT and CDR2 is FQNNGV. The J segment lost 7 bases and the V segment lost 6 bases, leaving 4 bases of the junction unmatched. The CDR3 has 13 residues.

The DNA of the CDR3 is TGCGCCAGCACCCTATACCAGGGAACTGGAAACACCATATATTTT. Translating gives CASTLYQGTGNTIYF. This chain joins TRBV4-3 and TRBJ1-3; a possible D gene is TRBD1 (5 bases). CDR1 and CDR2 (germline): LGHNA, YSLEER. The CDR3 is made up of 15 amino acids. Trimming pared 7 bases from V and 2 bases from J, leaving 15 bases between.

The chain joins TRBV29-1 to TRBJ1-2, with D perhaps matching TRBD1 (6 bases). Germline V gene sequence: CDR1 SQVTM, CDR2 ANQGSEA. V was clipped by 0 bases and J by 2 bases, with 13 bases between them. This CDR3 is built from 15 residues. The CDR3: CSVEDPGRGNYGYTF. The CDR3 coding sequence is TGCAGCGTTGAAGATCCAGGAAGGGGGAACTATGGCTACACCTTC.

The sample holds one count of this clone. The V gene is TRBV18, the J gene TRBJ1-1; D is possibly TRBD1 (5 bases). The germline V gene has CDR1 KGHSH and CDR2 LQKENI. CDR3 length: 16 amino acids. V was pared by 1 base and J by 4 bases, with 16 bases between. This chain's CDR3 is CASSPRRTGGVTEAFF. DNA for the CDR3: TGTGCCAGCTCACCACGCAGGACTGGGGGGGTCACTGAAGCTTTCTTT.

The chain is built from TRBV9 and TRBJ2-1, with 15 nucleotides matching TRBD2. Germline CDR1 and CDR2: SGDLS and YYNGEE. The V segment lost 4 bases and the J segment 4 bases; nucleotides outside the gene matches: 6. CDR3 length: 17 amino acids. CDR3 bases: TGTGCCAGCAGCCCGAGGACTAGCGGGGGGGCGTACAATGAGCAGTTCTTC. Amino acid sequence: CASSPRTSGGAYNEQFF.

The chain links TRBV4-3 to TRBJ2-7, with 7 positions matching TRBD1. Germline V lookup: CDR1 LGHNA, CDR2 YSLEER. This CDR3 has 16 amino acids. V shed 4 bases and J 5 bases; nucleotides not matched to a gene: 14. This CDR3 is CASSRDGTVVGHEQYF. Here the CDR3 DNA reads TGCGCCAGCAGCCGCGACGGGACAGTCGTTGGCCACGAGCAGTACTTC.

The chain joins TRBV5-8 to TRBJ2-5; TRBD1 matches 12 bases. The CDR3 consists of 15 residues. V shed 4 bases and J 5 bases; nucleotides not matched to a gene: 6. Germline V gives CDR1 SGHTS, CDR2 YDEGEE. In nucleotides, the CDR3 is TGTGCCAGCAGCGCGGGACAGGGGGCAATGGAGACCCAGTACTTC. As protein: CASSAGQGAMETQYF.

This chain uses TRBV5-6 with TRBJ2-1; no clear D. CDR3 size: 16 residues. The germline gives CDR1 SGHDT, CDR2 YYEEEE. Trimming shortened V by 0 bases and J by 0 bases, and 10 bases separated the two germline ends. In nucleotides, the CDR3 is TGTGCCAGCAGCTTGGAGACTGTTAGCTCCTACAATGAGCAGTTCTTC. Amino acids: CASSLETVSSYNEQFF.

This clone has only a few counts. The rearrangement uses TRBV18 and TRBJ1-6, with D tentatively TRBD1 (6 bases). V was trimmed by 6 bases and J by 10 bases, leaving 13 bases between them. CDR3 size: 13 residues. CDR1 is KGHSH, CDR2 LQKENI, per germline. The CDR3 bases are TGTGCCAGCTCCGCACAGGGAGAATCACCCCTCCACTTT. Its translation: CASSAQGESPLHF.

The rearrangement uses TRBV2 and TRBJ2-3; 9 bases map to TRBD1. Germline V gene lookup returns CDR1 SNHLY and CDR2 FYNNEI. The CDR3 has 15 amino acids. The V and J ends lost 11 bases and 2 bases, in that order; junction bases with no gene match: 11. CDR3 DNA sequence: TGTGCCGGGGGTTACCGGGACAGGGCCACAGATACGCAGTATTTT. This translates into CAGGYRDRATDTQYF.

V gene TRBV15 combines with J gene TRBJ1-1; D gene unclear. Per the germline V gene, CDR1 is LNHNV and CDR2 is YYDKDF (reference sequence). V dropped 3 bases and J dropped 0 bases, with 8 bases sitting between them. This CDR3 region has 14 residues. Here the CDR3 reads CATSRADLNTEAFF. The CDR3 bases are TGTGCCACCAGCAGGGCAGATTTGAACACTGAAGCTTTCTTT.

Worth noting for this clone: An end of the junction differs from the germline gene, which may be a read error. The rearrangement joins TRBV5-5 to TRBJ2-7, with D perhaps TRBD2 (5 bases). Germline V gene data show CDR1 as SGHKS and CDR2 as YYEKEE (reference sequence). This CDR3 has 13 amino acids. The CDR3 sequence is CASSLSLSGIANF. Written as DNA, the CDR3 is TGTGCCAGCAGCTTATCCCTTTCCGGGATCGCTAACTTC. Filled out from reference TRBV5-5 and TRBJ2-7, the complete variable domain reads DAGVTQSPTHLIKTRGQQVTLRCSPISGHKSVSWYQQVLGQGPQFIFQYYEKEERGRGNFPDRFSARQFPNYSSELNVNALLLGDSALYLCASSLSLSGIANFGPGTRLTVT.

The chain is built from TRBV6-1 and TRBJ2-7; D is uncertain. CDR1 MNHNS and CDR2 SASEGT come from the germline V gene. V shed 1 base and J shed 1 base, with 11 bases lying between them. This CDR3 has 15 amino acids. The CDR3 protein is CASSEEWQISYEQYF. The CDR3, as DNA: TGTGCCAGCAGTGAAGAGTGGCAGATTTCCTACGAGCAGTACTTC.

The chain recombines TRBV5-4 with TRBJ2-5; 13 bases are a match to TRBD2. Germline trimming cut 4 bases from V and 1 base from J; bases unmatched to any gene: 10. In germline, CDR1 is SGHNT, CDR2 YYREEE (reference sequence). The CDR3 sequence is 18 residues long. The CDR3 DNA follows: TGTGCCAGCAGCCTACTTAGACTAGCGGGGGGTGGCCAAGAGACCCAGTACTTC. Residues: CASSLLRLAGGGQETQYF.